This TCR beta chain comes out of a study of cytomegalovirus exposure and HLA in healthy donors. Study-level points and caveats: Researchers reported in a later analysis that a missense DCLRE1C variant was tied to TCR beta V- and J-gene trimming. Productive rates of about 90% or about 30% were seen for most TCR beta V segments in an earlier analysis. Reportedly, fewer N-insertions than the approximately 650-donor mean appeared in an Asian-associated ancestry cluster in a later analysis. By a later analysis, the bulk of CMV-associated TCR beta chains appeared HLA-restricted.

On this clone: Its specificity is not known.

With 60 Vbeta and 13 Jbeta primers, the PCR was carried out. The data were produced by immunoSEQ multiplex PCR, yet TCRdb's version contains in-frame clones alone and is incomplete. The repertoire includes under 150,000 clones, about 82% of them detected once, and approximately 1.1% sits in the top ten. The V gene's germline CDR1 is SGHTA and CDR2 FQGTGA. The CDR3 is 16 residues long. Trimming took 2 bases from V and 7 from J, leaving 18 bases between them. The origin of this receptor is a boy aged 5 to 17 in good health and CMV-seronegative. Specimen: PBMCs. V usage is TRBV7-3 and J usage is TRBJ2-1; D unresolved. The CDR3 nucleotides are TGTGCCAGCAGCTTAGCAATTGGAGCGAACAAGAATGAGCAGTTCTTC. Translating it yields CASSLAIGANKNEQFF.